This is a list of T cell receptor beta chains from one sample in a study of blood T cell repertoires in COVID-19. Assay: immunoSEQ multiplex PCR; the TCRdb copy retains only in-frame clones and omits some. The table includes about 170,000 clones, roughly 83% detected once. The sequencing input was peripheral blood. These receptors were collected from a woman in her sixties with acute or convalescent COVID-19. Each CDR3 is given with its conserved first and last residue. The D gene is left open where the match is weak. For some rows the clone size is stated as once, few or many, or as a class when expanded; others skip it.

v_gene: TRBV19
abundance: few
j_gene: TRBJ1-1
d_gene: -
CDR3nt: TGTGCCAGTAGTCGAGCGGCGTTAGGCACTGAAGCTTTCTTT
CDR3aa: CASSRAALGTEAFF

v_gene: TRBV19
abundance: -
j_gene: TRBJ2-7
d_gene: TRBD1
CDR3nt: TGTGCCAGTAGTACAACAGGGGACGAGCAGTACTTC
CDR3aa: CASSTTGDEQYF

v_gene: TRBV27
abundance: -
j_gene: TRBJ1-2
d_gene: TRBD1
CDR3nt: TGTGCCAGCAGTTTATCGGAGGGACAGGGGCTCGGGGCTGGCTACACCTTC
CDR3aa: CASSLSEGQGLGAGYTF

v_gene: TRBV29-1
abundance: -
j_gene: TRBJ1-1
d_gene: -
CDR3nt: TGCAGCGTTGGACAGTTAGCTGAAGCTTTCTTT
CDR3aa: CSVGQLAEAFF

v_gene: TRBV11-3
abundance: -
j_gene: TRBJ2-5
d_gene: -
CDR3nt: TGTGCCAGCAGCGGGGGCAGGGCGCAAGAGACCCAGTACTTC
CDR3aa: CASSGGRAQETQYF

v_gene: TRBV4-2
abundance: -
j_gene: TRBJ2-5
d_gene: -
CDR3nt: TGTGCCAGCAGCCAAACAGCACGGGAGACCCAGTACTTC
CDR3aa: CASSQTARETQYF

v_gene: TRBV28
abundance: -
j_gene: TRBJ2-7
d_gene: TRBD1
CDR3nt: TGTGCCAGCACCGCTGCGAGGGGGCCTTTCTCCGAGCAGTACTTC
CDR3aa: CASTAARGPFSEQYF

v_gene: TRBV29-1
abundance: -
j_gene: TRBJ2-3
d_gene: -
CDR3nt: TGCAGCGTTGAGAACAACCATGTTCCCACAGATACGCAGTATTTT
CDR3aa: CSVENNHVPTDTQYF

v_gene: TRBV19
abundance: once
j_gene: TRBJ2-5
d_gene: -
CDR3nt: TGTGCCAGCCTTGGCGGGAAGGGAGAGACCCAGTACTTC
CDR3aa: CASLGGKGETQYF

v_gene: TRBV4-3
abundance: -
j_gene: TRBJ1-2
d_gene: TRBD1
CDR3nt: TGCGCCAGCAGCCCGTCCGCGGGACAGCCCTATGGCTACACCTTC
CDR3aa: CASSPSAGQPYGYTF

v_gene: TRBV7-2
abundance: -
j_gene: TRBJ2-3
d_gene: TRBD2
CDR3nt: TGTGCCAGCATCCTGGGACTAGCGGGGGCAGATACGCAGTATTTT
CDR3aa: CASILGLAGADTQYF

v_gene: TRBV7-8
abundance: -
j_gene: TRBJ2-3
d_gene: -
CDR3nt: TGTGCCAGCAGCCGAGCGCAGGGGACACACACAGATACGCAGTATTTT
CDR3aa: CASSRAQGTHTDTQYF

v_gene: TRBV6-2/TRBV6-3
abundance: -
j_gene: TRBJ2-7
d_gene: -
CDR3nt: TGTGCCAGCAGTTACTCTCAGGAGCAGTACTTC
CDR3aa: CASSYSQEQYF

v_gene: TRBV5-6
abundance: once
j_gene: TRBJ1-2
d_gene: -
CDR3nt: TGTGCCAGCAGCCCCACCTCGGGGGGGTATGGCTACACCTTC
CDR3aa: CASSPTSGGYGYTF

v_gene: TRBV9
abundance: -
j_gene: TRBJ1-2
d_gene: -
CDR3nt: TGTGCCAGCAAGTTTAAGGAGGGGTCGAACTATGGCTACACCTTC
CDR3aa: CASKFKEGSNYGYTF

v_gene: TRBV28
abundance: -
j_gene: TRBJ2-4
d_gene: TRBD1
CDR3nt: TGTGCCAGCAGTCACCGACAGGGTAGGACCAAAAACATTCAGTACTTC
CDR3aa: CASSHRQGRTKNIQYF

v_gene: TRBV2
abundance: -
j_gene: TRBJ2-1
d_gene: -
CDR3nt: TGTGCCAGCAGTGAGTCCCGCGTTGAGCAGTTCTTC
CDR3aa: CASSESRVEQFF

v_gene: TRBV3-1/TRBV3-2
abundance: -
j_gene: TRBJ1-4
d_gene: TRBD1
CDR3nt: TGTGCCAGCAGCCAAGGGACAGGGGGCCGGGAAAAACTGTTTTTT
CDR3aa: CASSQGTGGREKLFF

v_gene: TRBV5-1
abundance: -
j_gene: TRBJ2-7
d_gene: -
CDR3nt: TGCGCCAGCAGCTTGGCCGGGAGTAGGGTGAACGAGCAGTACTTC
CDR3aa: CASSLAGSRVNEQYF

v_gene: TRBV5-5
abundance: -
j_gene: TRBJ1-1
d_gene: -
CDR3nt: TGTGCCAGCAGCTTCCGGGACACCGGTCGGAACACTGAAGCTTTCTTT
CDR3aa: CASSFRDTGRNTEAFF

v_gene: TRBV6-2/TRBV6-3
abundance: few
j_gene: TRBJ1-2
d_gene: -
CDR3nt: TGTGCCAGCAGTTTCACAGGGTTCGACTATGGCTACACCTTC
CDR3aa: CASSFTGFDYGYTF

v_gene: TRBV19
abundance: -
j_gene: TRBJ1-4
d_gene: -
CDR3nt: TGTGCCAGTAATCGGGAGGGGATTGGGGAAAAACTGTTTTTT
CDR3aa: CASNREGIGEKLFF

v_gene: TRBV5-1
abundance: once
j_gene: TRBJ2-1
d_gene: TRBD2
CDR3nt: TGCGCCAGCAGCTGGGGACTAGCGGGGTCCCTCTACAATGAGCAGTTCTTC
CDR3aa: CASSWGLAGSLYNEQFF

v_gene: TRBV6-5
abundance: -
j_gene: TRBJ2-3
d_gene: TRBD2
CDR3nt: TGTGCCAGCAGTCTACTAGCGGGGGGGCGAAATACGCAGTATTTT
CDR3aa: CASSLLAGGRNTQYF

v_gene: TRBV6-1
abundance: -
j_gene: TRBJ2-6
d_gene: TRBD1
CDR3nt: TGTGCCAGCAGTGAAGGGACAGGGACCGGGGCCAACGTCCTGACTTTC
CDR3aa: CASSEGTGTGANVLTF

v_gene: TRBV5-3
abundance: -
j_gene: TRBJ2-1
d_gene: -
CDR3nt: TGTGCCAGAAGCTTGGCGGGGGGCGATGAGCAGTTCTTC
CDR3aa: CARSLAGGDEQFF

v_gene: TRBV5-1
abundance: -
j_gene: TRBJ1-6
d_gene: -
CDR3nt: TGCGCCAGCAGCTTGAATGCGGGCTATAATTCACCCCTCCACTTT
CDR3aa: CASSLNAGYNSPLHF

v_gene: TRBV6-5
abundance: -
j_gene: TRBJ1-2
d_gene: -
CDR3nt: TGTGCCAGCAGTTACGGTCAGTTCTATGGCTACACCTTC
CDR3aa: CASSYGQFYGYTF

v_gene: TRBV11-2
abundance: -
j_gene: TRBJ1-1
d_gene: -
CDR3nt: TGTGCCAGCAAAAAAGGACGGGAATCTGAAGCTTTCTTT
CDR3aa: CASKKGRESEAFF

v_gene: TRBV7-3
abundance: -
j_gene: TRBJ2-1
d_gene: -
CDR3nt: TGTGCCAGCAGCCCTTCAAGGGGGAACTACAATGAGCAGTTCTTC
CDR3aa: CASSPSRGNYNEQFF

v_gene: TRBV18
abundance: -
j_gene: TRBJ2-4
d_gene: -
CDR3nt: TGTGCCAGCTCGGAGGGAGCACCTCGAGCCAAAAACATTCAGTACTTC
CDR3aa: CASSEGAPRAKNIQYF

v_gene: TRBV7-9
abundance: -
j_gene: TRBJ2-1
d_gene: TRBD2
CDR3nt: TGTGCCAGCAGCTTTACTAGCGGGGGGGCCCAGGAGCAGTTCTTC
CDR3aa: CASSFTSGGAQEQFF

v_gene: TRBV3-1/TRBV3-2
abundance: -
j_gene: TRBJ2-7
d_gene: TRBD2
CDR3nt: TGTGCCAGCAGTGATCGGGCGGGGGGGCCCTACGAGCAGTACTTC
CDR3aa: CASSDRAGGPYEQYF

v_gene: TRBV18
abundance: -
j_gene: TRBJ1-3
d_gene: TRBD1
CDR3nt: TGTGCCAGCTCATACTTGGGACAGAGCTCTGGAAACACCATATATTTT
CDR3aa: CASSYLGQSSGNTIYF

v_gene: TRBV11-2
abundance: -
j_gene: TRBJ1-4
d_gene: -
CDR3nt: TGTGCCAGCAGCTTAGCTCAGGCAATGAATGAAAAACTGTTTTTT
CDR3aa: CASSLAQAMNEKLFF

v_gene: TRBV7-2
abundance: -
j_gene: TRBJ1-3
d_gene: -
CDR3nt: TGTGCCAGCAGCCCATCGGGGTCTGGAAACACCATATATTTT
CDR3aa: CASSPSGSGNTIYF

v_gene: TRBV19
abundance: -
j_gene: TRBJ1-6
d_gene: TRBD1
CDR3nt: TGTGCCAGTAGTGTGGACAGGGAATCGGCGAAGAATTCACCCCTCCACTTT
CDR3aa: CASSVDRESAKNSPLHF

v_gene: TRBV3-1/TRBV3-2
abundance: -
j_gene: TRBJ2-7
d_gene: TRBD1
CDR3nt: TGTGCCAGCAGCCACGGGACAGCCTTCGAGCAGTACTTC
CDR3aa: CASSHGTAFEQYF

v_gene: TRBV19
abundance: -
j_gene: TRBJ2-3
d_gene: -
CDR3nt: TGTGCCAGTAGTCTTAACGGGGGCACAGATACGCAGTATTTT
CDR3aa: CASSLNGGTDTQYF